The 12 T cell receptor beta chains presented below share a single source sample, sequenced in a study of glioma-infiltrating T cells. TCR alpha and beta CDR3 regions were amplified from RNA using iRepertoire nested multiplex PCR. TCRdb recomputed calls from the multiplex PCR reads with MiXCR, one row per CDR3 protein. The table shows 300,000 to 450,000 distinct CDR3 sequences, with roughly 41% occurring only once. Sample: glioma tissue, nonneoplastic brain tissue, or PBMCs (not recorded which). These receptors were collected from a human donor with low-grade glioma or glioblastoma, undergoing nonglioma brain surgery, or in good health (not recorded which).

The gene calls are TRBV19 and TRBJ2-3; tentative D call: TRBD1 (6 bases). The CDR3 runs to 13 residues. Trimming pared 10 bases from V and 5 bases from J, leaving 16 bases between. In germline, CDR1 is LNHDA, CDR2 SQIVND (reference sequence). The CDR3 reads CATVDRSRDTQYF. The CDR3 DNA is TGTGCCACCGTAGACAGGTCCCGAGATACGCAGTATTTT.

This clonotype has more than one count but fewer than ten. The chain combines TRBV20-1 with TRBJ1-1; D gene ambiguous. The CDR3 is 14 amino acids. The germline V and J ends were trimmed by 0 bases and 7 bases, with 15 bases remaining between them. CDR1 is DFQATT and CDR2 is SNEGSKA in the germline V gene (reference sequence). The CDR3 nucleotides are TGCAGTGCTAGAGATCGCCGGGGTAGGGATGAAGCTTTCTTT. Translation: CSARDRRGRDEAFF.

This clonotype appeared a few times. The CDR3 nucleotides read TGCAGTGCTAGAGAATACGGCTATGGCTACACCTTC. Translation gives CSAREYGYGYTF. The chain recombines TRBV20-1 with TRBJ1-2; D gene uncertain. This CDR3 is built from 12 residues. Germline CDR1 DFQATT, CDR2 SNEGSKA (reference sequence). The V and J ends lost 0 bases and 4 bases respectively, with 6 bases between them.

The CDR3 spells CASSLAGGPHNEQFF. The CDR3 DNA follows: TGTGCCAGCAGCTTAGCGGGAGGGCCCCACAATGAGCAGTTCTTC. The V call is TRBV28, the J call TRBJ2-1, with 11 bases fitting TRBD2. CDR3 length: 15 amino acids. Germline assignment: CDR1 MDHEN and CDR2 SYDVKM. The trim removed 6 bases at V and 5 bases at J, leaving 6 bases unmatched.

On this clonotype itself: This may arise from a read error, as a much more abundant clone is one base away. The chain combines TRBV20-1 with TRBJ1-1; TRBD1 is a possible D gene (5 bases). The CDR3 length is 15 residues. In germline, CDR1 is DFQATT, CDR2 SNEGSKA (reference sequence). CDR3 residues: CGARKAGQGGTEAFF. The CDR3 nucleotides are TGCGGTGCTAGAAAGGCAGGGCAGGGCGGCACTGAAGCTTTCTTT.

The genes are TRBV20-1 and TRBJ1-6; 8 bases line up with TRBD1. Germline V gene lookup returns CDR1 DFQATT and CDR2 SNEGSKA (reference sequence). The CDR3 is 15 amino acids. The ends lost 5 bases at V and 9 bases at J; junction bases unmatched: 12. In DNA, the CDR3 is TGCAGTGCTTTAGGGGGGACAGGCCAGGGTTCACCCCTCCACTTT. Protein sequence: CSALGGTGQGSPLHF.

Points on this clonotype: The junction and the germline gene differ at one end; a read error may be behind it. J is TRBJ1-1 and V is TRBV5-1; D remains ambiguous. There are 12 residues in the CDR3. Germline CDR1 and CDR2: SGHRS and YFSETQ. The CDR3 protein is CASSSPNTETFF. The CDR3 DNA reads as TGCGCCAGCAGCTCGCCCAACACTGAAACTTTCTTT.

This clonotype was detected a few times. The chain uses TRBV7-2 and TRBJ2-5; D is possibly TRBD1 (6 bases). This CDR3 spans 14 amino acids. In germline, CDR1 is SGHTA, CDR2 FQGNSA. V shed 4 bases and J shed 7 bases, with 16 bases lying between them. CDR3 coding DNA: TGTGCCAGCAGCTCGGACAGATACGAGGCGACCCAGTACTTC. Translated, it gives CASSSDRYEATQYF.

The rearrangement uses TRBV20-1 and TRBJ2-1, with D perhaps TRBD1 (5 bases). With 5 bases removed from V and 4 bases from J, the gap between germline ends came to 15 bases. Germline V lookup: CDR1 DFQATT, CDR2 SNEGSKA (reference sequence). The CDR3 consists of 14 residues. CDR3 bases: TGCAGTGCTGGACACCTGGCTACTTACAATGAGCAGTTCTTC. It translates to CSAGHLATYNEQFF.

J is TRBJ1-2 and V is TRBV19; D remains unclear. Germline assignment: CDR1 LNHDA and CDR2 SQIVND (reference sequence). V was pared by 4 bases and J by 8 bases, with 11 bases between. This CDR3 spans 12 amino acids. The CDR3 bases are TGTGCCAGTAGTAAGGCATTTCGGGGCTACACCTTC. It encodes CASSKAFRGYTF.

This clonotype was seen a handful of times. V and J are TRBV27 and TRBJ1-1; no firm D call. V was trimmed by 10 bases and J by 3 bases, leaving 18 bases between them. The CDR3 runs to 14 residues. Germline loops: CDR1 MNHEY, CDR2 SMNVEV (reference sequence). The CDR3: CAISLTPRDTEAFF. The CDR3 bases are TGTGCCATCAGCCTGACCCCGAGGGACACTGAAGCTTTCTTT.

This sequence joins TRBV4-1 and TRBJ2-1; 9 nucleotides match TRBD2. Trimming took 1 base from V and 1 from J; bases not matched to a gene: 5. Germline V gives CDR1 MGHRA, CDR2 YSYEKL. The CDR3 is 17 amino acids. CDR3 in DNA: TGCGCCAGCAGCCAAGTCTGGCGGGAGGGATCCTACAATGAGCAGTTCTTC. Its translation is CASSQVWREGSYNEQFF.